The sequence of this TCR beta chain was determined in a study of blood T cell repertoires in COVID-19. The germline V gene encodes CDR1 MGHRA and CDR2 YSYEKL. This CDR3 is 14 amino acids long. The V gene lost 0 bases and the J gene lost 4 bases, with 9 bases spanning the gap. Study processing details: Estimated nucleated cell counts came from reference gene primer amplification. Produced via immunoSEQ multiplex PCR; TCRdb's table is partial and in-frame only. The V and J calls and the clone size are those of that table, but D and trimming were determined from the DNA. This table holds 30,000 to 40,000 clones, about nine tenths found once.

The origin of this receptor is a man aged 45-65 years with active COVID-19. The chain is built from TRBV4-1 and TRBJ1-1; the D is unclear. Sequencing was done on a sample of peripheral blood. This CDR3 is CASSQEIRGTEAFF. The CDR3 nucleotides are TGCGCCAGCAGCCAAGAAATACGGGGCACTGAAGCTTTCTTT.